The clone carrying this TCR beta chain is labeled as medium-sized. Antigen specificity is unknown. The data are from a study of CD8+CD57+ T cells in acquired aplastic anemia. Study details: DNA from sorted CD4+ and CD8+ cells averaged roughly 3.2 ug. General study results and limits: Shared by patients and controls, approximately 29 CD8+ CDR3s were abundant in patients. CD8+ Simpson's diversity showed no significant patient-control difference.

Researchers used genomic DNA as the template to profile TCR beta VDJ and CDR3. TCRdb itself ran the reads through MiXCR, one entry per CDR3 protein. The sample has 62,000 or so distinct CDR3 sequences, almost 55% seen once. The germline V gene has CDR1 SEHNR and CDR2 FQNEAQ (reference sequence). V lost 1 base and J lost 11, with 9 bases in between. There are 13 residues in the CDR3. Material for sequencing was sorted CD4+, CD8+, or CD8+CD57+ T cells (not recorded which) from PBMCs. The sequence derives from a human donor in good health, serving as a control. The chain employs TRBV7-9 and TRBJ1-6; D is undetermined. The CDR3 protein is CASSLGSATPLHF. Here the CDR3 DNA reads TGTGCCAGCAGCTTAGGTTCCGCCACACCCCTCCACTTT.